Below are 24 T cell receptor beta chains sequenced from a single sample in a study of naive and memory T cell subsets. An equimolar mix of two oligonucleotides served as the beta constant-region primer for TRBC1 and TRBC2. The ligated cDNA underwent four PCR rounds using SP2 and nested alpha and beta constant-region primers. TCRdb recomputed calls from the UMI-ligation and nested PCR reads with MiXCR, one row per CDR3 protein. The data show over 65,000 distinct CDR3 sequences, around 9% seen once. Sequenced sample: naive CD8+ T cells from blood. These receptors all come from a human donor in good health.

The chain links TRBV27 to TRBJ2-5; D not resolved. The ends were cut back, 0 bases at V and 5 bases at J, with 7 bases in the middle. Germline values: CDR1 MNHEY, CDR2 SMNVEV (reference sequence). CDR3 length equals 13 residues. DNA of the CDR3: TGTGCCAGCAGTTTATCCGCAAGGGAGACCCAGTACTTC. It translates to CASSLSARETQYF.

This clonotype has just a few counts. The gene calls are TRBV4-3 and TRBJ2-1; D gene ambiguous. CDR1 and CDR2 from the germline V gene are LGHNA and YSLEER. Deletions cut 0 bases from V and 7 bases from J, with 13 bases between. The CDR3 is 15 residues long. The CDR3 sequence: CASSQELAATNEQFF. CDR3 DNA: TGCGCCAGCAGCCAAGAGTTGGCCGCGACGAATGAGCAGTTCTTC.

This clonotype was recorded many times. The V gene is TRBV6-5, the J gene TRBJ1-1; 8 bases agree with TRBD1. CDR3 length equals 15 residues. V was pared by 7 bases and J by 6 bases, with 13 bases of the junction left unmatched. Germline V gene sequence: CDR1 MNHEY, CDR2 SVGAGI. CDR3 in DNA: TGTGCCAGCAACCTCCGGACAGGGTATATAGCTGAAGCTTTCTTT. Protein sequence: CASNLRTGYIAEAFF.

This clonotype was counted at least ten times. V gene TRBV10-3 combines with J gene TRBJ2-3; D is undetermined. Germline loops: CDR1 ENHRY, CDR2 SYGVKD. The length of the CDR3 is 15 residues. Trimming took off 0 bases at V and 2 bases at J, with 9 bases between the two ends. The CDR3 region is CAISESPQYTDTQYF. Written as DNA, the CDR3 is TGTGCCATCAGTGAGTCTCCACAATACACAGATACGCAGTATTTT.

This clonotype was found many times. This chain uses TRBV27 with TRBJ2-3; no clear D. V was trimmed by 6 bases and J by 9 bases, leaving 13 bases between them. There are 12 residues in the CDR3. Germline V CDR1 and CDR2: MNHEY, SMNVEV (reference sequence). The CDR3 sequence is CASSRTVGTQYF. In DNA form, the CDR3 reads TGTGCCAGCAGCCGTACGGTCGGAACGCAGTATTTT.

V usage is TRBV10-3 and J usage is TRBJ2-7; 10 bases line up with TRBD1. The V and J ends lost 6 bases and 4 bases, in that order; junction bases with no gene match: 9. CDR3 length: 15 residues. Germline V CDR1 and CDR2: ENHRY, SYGVKD. The CDR3 spells CAIRESEGQGYEQYF. The CDR3 nucleotides are TGTGCCATCAGGGAGAGCGAGGGACAGGGGTACGAGCAGTACTTC.

Turning to this clonotype: This sequence may be a read error, since a much larger clone differs from it by one base. CDR3 nucleotides: TGTGCCAGCAGTTCTGGGGTTAAAGAGACCCAGTACTTC. Residues: CASSSGVKETQYF. J is TRBJ2-5 and V is TRBV27; D is undetermined. The germline V and J ends were trimmed by 4 bases and 3 bases, with 9 bases remaining between them. CDR3 size: 13 residues. Germline loops: CDR1 MNHEY, CDR2 SMNVEV (reference sequence).

The chain is built from TRBV27 and TRBJ2-7; no clear D. The CDR3 has 14 amino acids. V was clipped by 1 base and J by 2 bases, with 9 bases between them. Germline V gives CDR1 MNHEY, CDR2 SMNVEV (reference sequence). The CDR3 sequence: CASSLYSQPYEQYF. DNA for the CDR3: TGTGCCAGCAGTTTATACAGTCAACCCTACGAGCAGTACTTC.

Comments on this clonotype: With a much larger clone just one base away, this may be a read error. The chain is built from TRBV6-6 and TRBJ2-1; D call uncertain. CDR1 is MNHNY and CDR2 is SVGAGI in the germline V gene (reference sequence). The CDR3 loop spans 15 amino acids. This CDR3 reads CASSYVGSSYNKQFF. The CDR3 DNA reads as TGTGCCAGCAGTTATGTGGGAAGCTCCTACAATAAGCAGTTCTTC.

This clonotype was seen many times. The chain carries TRBV7-8 and TRBJ1-5; 11 bases match TRBD1. There are 17 residues in the CDR3. In germline, CDR1 is SGHVS, CDR2 FQNEAQ. V shed 4 bases and J 6 bases; nucleotides not matched to a gene: 11. Here the CDR3 DNA reads TGTGCCAGCAGCTCGCCACGGACAGGGGGCGAACCTCAGCCCCAGCATTTT. Amino acids: CASSSPRTGGEPQPQHF.

This clonotype has more than one count but fewer than ten. The chain recombines TRBV20-1 with TRBJ2-7; 8 bases line up with TRBD1. Germline loops: CDR1 DFQATT, CDR2 SNEGSKA (reference sequence). V was pared by 3 bases and J by 2 bases, with 9 bases of the junction left unmatched. This CDR3 has 15 residues. In DNA, the CDR3 is TGCAGTGCTAGGGGGACAGGTCAAACCGCCTACGAGCAGTACTTC. Translated: CSARGTGQTAYEQYF.

The chain employs TRBV7-9 and TRBJ1-5, with 8 positions matching TRBD1. V shed 3 bases and J 5 bases; nucleotides not matched to a gene: 3. There are 14 residues in the CDR3. Germline CDR1 and CDR2: SEHNR and FQNEAQ (reference sequence). As DNA, the CDR3 is TGTGCCAGCAGCTTGGCGGGACAGGATCAGCCCCAGCATTTT. Its protein product is CASSLAGQDQPQHF. Based on the CDR3 plus reference TRBV7-9 and TRBJ1-5, the full variable domain is DTGVSQNPRHKITKRGQNVTFRCDPISEHNRLYWYRQTLGQGPEFLTYFQNEAQLEKSRLLSDRFSAERPKGSFSTLEIQRTEQGDSAMYLCASSLAGQDQPQHFGDGTRLSIL.

This clonotype occurred a few times. The rearrangement joins TRBV20-1 to TRBJ2-2, with no clear D. Germline loops: CDR1 DFQATT, CDR2 SNEGSKA (reference sequence). The CDR3 contains 16 residues. V lost 5 bases and J lost 2, with 18 bases in between. The CDR3 nucleotides are TGCAGTGCTCCCTTCGCCGGATTAAAAAACACCGGGGAGCTGTTTTTT. It codes for CSAPFAGLKNTGELFF.

There are many counts of this clonotype. This chain links TRBV10-3 with TRBJ2-7; 7 nucleotides match TRBD1. Germline loops: CDR1 ENHRY, CDR2 SYGVKD. Unmatched junction bases numbered 9, after V lost 6 bases and J lost 1 base. CDR3 length: 15 amino acids. The CDR3 loop reads CAIRIKTGQSYEQYF. For the CDR3, the DNA is TGTGCCATCAGAATAAAGACGGGACAGTCCTACGAGCAGTACTTC.

V is TRBV2 and J is TRBJ2-5, with a possible D match to TRBD2 (6 bases). This CDR3 region has 15 residues. Germline-derived CDR1 and CDR2 are SNHLY and FYNNEI. Trimming took off 7 bases at V and 4 bases at J, with 19 bases between the two ends. The CDR3 reads CASITRLVGGETQYF. CDR3 DNA sequence: TGTGCCAGCATCACCCGGCTAGTGGGAGGAGAGACCCAGTACTTC. Variable domain in full (rest from reference TRBV2 and TRBJ2-5): EPEVTQTPSHQVTQMGQEVILRCVPISNHLYFYWYRQILGQKVEFLVSFYNNEISEKSEIFDDQFSVERPDGSNFTLKIRSTKLEDSAMYFCASITRLVGGETQYFGPGTRLLVL.

Worth noting for this clonotype: With a much larger clone just one base away, this may be a read error. This sequence joins TRBV7-3 and TRBJ2-1; D not resolved. The germline gives CDR1 SGHTA, CDR2 FQGTGA. This CDR3 contains 13 residues. Here the CDR3 DNA reads TGTGCCGGCAGCTTAGGGCCCTACAATGAGCAGTTCTTC. It yields the protein CAGSLGPYNEQFF.

In its sample, this clonotype was seen a few times. V and J are TRBV29-1 and TRBJ2-1; TRBD2 matches at 10 bases. Per germline, CDR1 SQVTM and CDR2 ANQGSEA. The CDR3 loop spans 15 amino acids. V lost 1 base to trimming and J lost 7 bases; unmatched junction nucleotides: 7. CDR3 DNA: TGCAGCGTTGAAGCCTCAGCGGGAGGGCGTAATGAGCAGTTCTTC. Its protein product is CSVEASAGGRNEQFF.

This clonotype was found many times. V and J are TRBV29-1 and TRBJ2-7; 9 nucleotides align to TRBD1. V shed 2 bases, J shed 5 bases, and the junction held 10 bases outside the gene matches. Germline assignment: CDR1 SQVTM and CDR2 ANQGSEA. The CDR3 sequence is 15 residues long. The CDR3 spells CSVEIRDRVGHEQYF. CDR3 bases: TGCAGCGTTGAAATCCGGGACAGGGTCGGTCACGAGCAGTACTTC.

This clonotype was detected a few times. V usage is TRBV19 and J usage is TRBJ2-3, with no clear D. V was clipped by 4 bases and J by 4 bases, with 12 bases between them. The CDR3 is 14 amino acids. Germline loops: CDR1 LNHDA, CDR2 SQIVND (reference sequence). The CDR3 sequence: CASSNFRGPDTQYF. Written as DNA, the CDR3 is TGTGCCAGTAGTAATTTCCGCGGCCCAGATACGCAGTATTTT.

CDR3 DNA: TGCAGCGTTGCTAGGGACGGTCAGCCCCAGCATTTT. It is translated as CSVARDGQPQHF. V gene TRBV29-1 combines with J gene TRBJ1-5, with a tentative D call TRBD1 (5 bases). V gave up 4 bases and J gave up 6 bases, with 10 bases separating them. Germline V gene data show CDR1 as SQVTM and CDR2 as ANQGSEA. This CDR3 has 12 residues.

This chain joins TRBV27 and TRBJ1-5; D is uncertain. Trimming removed 6 bases from V and 6 bases from J, with 15 bases in between. CDR1 is MNHEY and CDR2 is SMNVEV in the germline V gene (reference sequence). This CDR3 is 14 amino acids long. The CDR3 is CASRGSGIRQPQHF. DNA for the CDR3: TGTGCCAGCAGGGGCTCGGGGATTCGTCAGCCCCAGCATTTT.

This clonotype was seen at least ten times. The chain carries TRBV20-1 and TRBJ2-1; 8 nucleotides agree with TRBD1. With 3 bases clipped from V and 4 bases from J, the junction kept 8 bases outside the gene matches. The CDR3 runs to 15 residues. The germline gives CDR1 DFQATT, CDR2 SNEGSKA (reference sequence). CDR3: CSARGAQGAYNEQFF. CDR3 DNA sequence: TGCAGTGCTAGGGGGGCGCAGGGGGCATACAATGAGCAGTTCTTC.

There are a few counts of this clonotype. The rearrangement joins TRBV5-4 to TRBJ1-1; 9 bases map to TRBD1. The CDR3 loop spans 14 amino acids. The junction had 2 bases not matched to a gene; V was cut back by 4 bases and J by 1 base. Germline loops: CDR1 SGHNT, CDR2 YYREEE (reference sequence). The CDR3 sequence is CASSRGQGNTEAFF. DNA of the CDR3: TGTGCCAGCAGCCGGGGACAGGGGAACACTGAAGCTTTCTTT.

This clonotype was counted at least ten times. The chain joins TRBV10-3 to TRBJ2-7; the D is unclear. Trimming shortened V by 0 bases and J by 7 bases, and 7 bases separated the two germline ends. CDR1 ENHRY and CDR2 SYGVKD come from the germline V gene. The CDR3 covers 12 residues. This CDR3 is CAISESAGEQYF. The CDR3 coding sequence is TGTGCCATCAGTGAGTCAGCTGGGGAGCAGTACTTC.